The text below deals with one TCR beta chain. Its antigen is still unknown. This sample was included in a study of OX40 agonist ivuxolimab in advanced cancers. Turning to the study itself: Patients were dosed with the agonistic anti-OX40 (CD134) antibody ivuxolimab.

Profiling relied on immunoSEQ multiplex PCR, and the TCRdb table lists in-frame clones only, not all of them. The table shows approximately 25,000 clones, with approximately 80% occurring only once. Findings and caveats of the study: CD4+ and CD8+ T cells in blood underwent clonal expansion by week 6 at 0.1 to 3.0 mg/kg. Expansion of clones was among the lowest in partial responders at 0.1-3.0 mg/kg.

The CDR3 has 12 amino acids. The V and J ends lost 2 bases and 6 bases respectively, with 7 bases between them. Germline lookup yields CDR1 SGHRS and CDR2 YFSETQ. The chain employs TRBV5-1 and TRBJ2-3; D gene ambiguous. Sample: CD4+ or CD8+ T cells sorted from blood, taken in a trial of the OX40 agonist ivuxolimab. The TCR originated in an adult with an advanced solid tumor such as melanoma, head and neck, liver or kidney cancer. The CDR3 loop is CASSLYRDTQYF. The CDR3 DNA is TGCGCCAGCAGCTTATATAGGGATACGCAGTATTTT.